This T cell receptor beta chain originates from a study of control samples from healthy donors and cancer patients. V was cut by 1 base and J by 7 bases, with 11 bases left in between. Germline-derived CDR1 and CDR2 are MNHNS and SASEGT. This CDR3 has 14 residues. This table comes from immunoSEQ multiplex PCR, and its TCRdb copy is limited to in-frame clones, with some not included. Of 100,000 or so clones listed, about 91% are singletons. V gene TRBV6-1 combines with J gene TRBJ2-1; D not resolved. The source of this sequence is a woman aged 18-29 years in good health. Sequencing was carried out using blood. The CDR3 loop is CASSEVVQVNEQFF. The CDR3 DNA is TGTGCCAGCAGTGAAGTGGTCCAAGTAAATGAGCAGTTCTTC.